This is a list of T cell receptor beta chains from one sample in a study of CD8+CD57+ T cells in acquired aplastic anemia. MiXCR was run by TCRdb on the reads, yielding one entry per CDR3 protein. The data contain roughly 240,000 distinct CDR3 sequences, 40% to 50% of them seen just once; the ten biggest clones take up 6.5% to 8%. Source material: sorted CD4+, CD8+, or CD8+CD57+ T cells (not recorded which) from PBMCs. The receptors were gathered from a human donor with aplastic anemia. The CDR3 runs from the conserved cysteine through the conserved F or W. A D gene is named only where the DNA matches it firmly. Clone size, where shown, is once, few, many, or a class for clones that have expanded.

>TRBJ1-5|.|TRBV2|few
CASSTSGPGPQHF
TGTGCCAGCAGTACATCAGGTCCAGGACCCCAGCATTTT
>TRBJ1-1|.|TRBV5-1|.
CASSSGDQNTEAFF
TGCGCCAGCAGCTCCGGTGACCAGAACACTGAAGCTTTCTTT
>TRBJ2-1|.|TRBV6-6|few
CASSYSLGGAYNEQFF
TGTGCCAGCAGTTATTCCCTCGGAGGGGCATACAATGAGCAGTTCTTC
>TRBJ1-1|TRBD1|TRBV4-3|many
CASSLWGQGTDTEAFF
TGCGCCAGCAGCCTTTGGGGACAGGGCACGGACACTGAAGCTTTCTTT
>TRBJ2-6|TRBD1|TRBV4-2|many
CASSQGDRDTGANVLTF
TGTGCCAGCAGCCAAGGGGACAGGGATACTGGGGCCAACGTCCTGACTTTC
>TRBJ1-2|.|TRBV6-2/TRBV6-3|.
CASSYEGGGYGYTF
TGTGCCAGCAGTTACGAGGGAGGAGGATATGGCTACACCTTC
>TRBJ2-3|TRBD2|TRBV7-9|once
CASSLAPTSGENTDTQYF
TGTGCCAGCAGCTTAGCTCCAACCAGCGGGGAGAACACAGATACGCAGTATTTT
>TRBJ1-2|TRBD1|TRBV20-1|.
CSARWTGADYGYTF
TGCAGTGCTAGGTGGACAGGGGCGGACTATGGCTACACCTTC
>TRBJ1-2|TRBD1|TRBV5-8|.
CASSSIGTGGFF
TGTGCCAGCAGCTCCATCGGGACAGGGGGATTCTTC
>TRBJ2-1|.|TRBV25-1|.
CASSGGGRGNEQFF
TGTGCCAGCAGTGGGGGGGGCAGGGGGAATGAGCAGTTCTTC
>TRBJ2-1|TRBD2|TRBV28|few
CASSFRTSGRYEQFF
TGTGCCAGCAGTTTCAGGACTAGCGGGAGGTACGAGCAGTTCTTC
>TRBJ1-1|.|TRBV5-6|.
CASSLSLKNRVGLNLGTEAFF
TGTGCCAGCAGCTTGTCCCTCAAAAACAGGGTAGGGTTGAATCTTGGCACTGAAGCTTTCTTT
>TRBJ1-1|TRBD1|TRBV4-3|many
CASSQEFKGQLNTEAFF
TGCGCCAGCAGCCAAGAGTTCAAGGGACAGCTGAACACTGAAGCTTTCTTT
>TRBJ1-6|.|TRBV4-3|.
CASSAAGVSNSPLHF
TGCGCCAGCAGCGCGGCGGGGGTTAGCAATTCACCCCTCCACTTT
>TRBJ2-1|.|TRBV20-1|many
CSARSIDGHNEQFF
TGCAGTGCTAGATCTATCGACGGTCACAATGAGCAGTTCTTC
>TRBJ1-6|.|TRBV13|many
CASRSAISGNSPLHF
TGTGCCAGCAGATCAGCCATTAGCGGGAATTCACCCCTCCACTTT
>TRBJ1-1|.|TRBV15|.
CATSRDRGRGNTEAFF
TGTGCCACCAGCAGAGATAGGGGAAGAGGTAACACTGAAGCTTTCTTT
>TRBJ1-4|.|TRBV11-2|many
CASSLAGPGEKLFF
TGTGCCAGCAGCTTAGCAGGGCCCGGTGAAAAACTGTTTTTT
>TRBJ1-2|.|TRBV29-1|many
CSVERGGSYGYTF
TGCAGCGTTGAGAGGGGTGGGAGCTATGGCTACACCTTC
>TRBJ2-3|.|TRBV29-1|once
CSVVQEGITDTQYF
TGCAGCGTTGTGCAGGAGGGGATCACAGATACGCAGTATTTT
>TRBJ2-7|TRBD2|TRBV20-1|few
CSARDPSTSGTQYF
TGCAGTGCTAGAGACCCCTCGACTAGCGGGACACAGTACTTC
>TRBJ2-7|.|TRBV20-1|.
CSAIRSSSYEQYF
TGCAGTGCTATCAGGAGTAGCTCCTACGAGCAGTACTTC
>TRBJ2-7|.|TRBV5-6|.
CASSLGAVFYEQYF
TGTGCCAGCAGCTTGGGGGCAGTTTTCTACGAGCAGTACTTC
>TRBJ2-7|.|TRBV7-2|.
CASSFQAYRDEQYF
TGTGCCAGCAGCTTTCAAGCATACAGGGACGAGCAGTACTTC
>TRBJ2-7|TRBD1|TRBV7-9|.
CASILEGTGVEQYF
TGTGCCAGCATCCTAGAGGGGACAGGGGTCGAGCAGTACTTC
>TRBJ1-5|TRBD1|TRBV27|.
CASSLIRTGWGSQPQHF
TGTGCCAGCAGTTTAATTAGGACAGGTTGGGGAAGCCAGCCCCAGCATTTT
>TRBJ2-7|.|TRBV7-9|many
CASSKGHLSSTYEQYF
TGTGCCAGCAGCAAGGGACACTTAAGTTCCACCTACGAGCAGTACTTC
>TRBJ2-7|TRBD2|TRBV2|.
CASRGTSGRGIYEQYF
TGTGCCAGCAGGGGGACTAGCGGGAGGGGGATCTACGAGCAGTACTTC
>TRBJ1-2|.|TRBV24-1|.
CATSDPSVRMIRGYTF
TGTGCCACCAGTGACCCTTCAGTAAGGATGATTCGTGGCTACACCTTC
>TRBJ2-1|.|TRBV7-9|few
CASSHRAGDNEQFF
TGTGCCAGCAGCCACCGGGCGGGCGACAATGAGCAGTTCTTC
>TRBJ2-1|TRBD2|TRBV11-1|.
CASSPGLGGYEQFF
TGTGCCAGCAGCCCCGGACTAGGAGGGTATGAGCAGTTCTTC
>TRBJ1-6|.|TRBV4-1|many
CASSQEQEMSSYNSPLHF
TGCGCCAGCAGCCAAGAACAGGAAATGAGCTCCTATAATTCACCCCTCCACTTT
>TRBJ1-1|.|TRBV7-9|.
CASSVNIRDTEAFF
TGTGCCAGCAGCGTGAATATACGGGACACTGAAGCTTTCTTT
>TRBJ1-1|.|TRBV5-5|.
CASSITWTEAFF
TGTGCCAGCAGCATCACGTGGACTGAAGCTTTCTTT
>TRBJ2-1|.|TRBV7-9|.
CASSLDTGYNEQFF
TGTGCCAGCAGCTTAGACACCGGATACAATGAGCAGTTCTTC
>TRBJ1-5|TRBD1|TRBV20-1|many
CSARDIGTGDLQPQHF
TGCAGTGCTAGAGATATAGGGACAGGGGATCTTCAGCCCCAGCATTTT
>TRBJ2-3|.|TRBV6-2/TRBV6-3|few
CASSRLEKDTQYF
TGTGCCAGCAGTCGGCTAGAAAAGGATACGCAGTATTTT
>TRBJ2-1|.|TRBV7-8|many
CASSFNDEQFF
TGTGCCAGCAGCTTTAACGATGAGCAGTTCTTC
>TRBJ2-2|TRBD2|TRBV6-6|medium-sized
CASSYNSGRYTGELFF
TGTGCCAGCAGTTATAATAGCGGGAGATACACCGGGGAGCTGTTTTTT
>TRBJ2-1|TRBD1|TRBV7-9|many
CASSFGQGGYNEQFF
TGTGCCAGCAGCTTCGGACAGGGGGGATACAATGAGCAGTTCTTC
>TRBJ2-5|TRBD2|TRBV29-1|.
CSVVSGTYQETQYF
TGCAGCGTTGTTAGCGGGACATACCAAGAGACCCAGTACTTC
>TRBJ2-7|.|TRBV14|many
CASRDNTVVPYEQYF
TGTGCCAGCAGGGACAACACGGTAGTTCCCTACGAGCAGTACTTC
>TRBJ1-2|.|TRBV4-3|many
CASSQDGTAVNYGYTF
TGCGCCAGCAGCCAAGATGGCACGGCAGTTAACTATGGCTACACCTTC
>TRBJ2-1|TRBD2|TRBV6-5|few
CASGRGGAFDEQFF
TGTGCCAGCGGGCGCGGGGGGGCCTTTGATGAGCAGTTCTTC
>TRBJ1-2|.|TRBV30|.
CAWSEGHSIYGYTF
TGTGCCTGGAGCGAGGGACACTCAATCTATGGCTACACCTTC
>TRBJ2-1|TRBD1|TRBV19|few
CASSLPGTGLGNEQFF
TGTGCCAGCAGTTTGCCCGGGACAGGGCTGGGGAATGAGCAGTTCTTC